The sequence of this T cell receptor beta chain was determined in a study of spatial heterogeneity in lung cancer (dated by TCRdb to about 2019). About the study as a whole: Beta-chain transcripts were consistently detected in greater numbers than alpha-chain transcripts, which likely reflected higher beta-chain transcript abundance. In tumor regions, TCR transcript counts showed a strong correlation with a T cell transcriptional module score derived from matched bulk RNA-seq. In the raw uncorrected reads, each unique combination of TCR and UMI appeared more than ten times on average. TCR alpha and beta repertoires were quantitatively compared across multiple tumor regions, matched nontumor lung and blood in non-small cell lung cancer. The study linked features of the TCR repertoire to counts of nonsynonymous mutations, which were determined by whole-exome sequencing of tumor tissue. At surgery, hundreds of tumor regions, some 61 matched nontumor lung samples and 50 to 60 PBMC samples were TCR-sequenced for both alpha and beta chains. General conclusions and limits of the study: The tumor nonsynonymous mutation count correlated with the number of expanded intratumoral alpha and beta TCRs. TCR-seq coverage of tumor T cells was estimated to be only roughly 7% for alpha chains and about 12% for beta chains. Counts of ubiquitous and regional expanded TCRs correlated with counts of ubiquitous and regional nonsynonymous mutations, respectively. Confirming at a functional level the hypothesis that regional TCRs recognize regional mutations was considered to require additional single-cell paired TCR alpha and beta sequencing.

The sample's time point, from its label and the paper: sample taken at primary tumor resection. Donors were around 71 patients with early-stage, untreated non-small cell lung cancer from the lung TRACERx cohort. TCR sequencing used whole RNA extracted from tumor and nontumor lung tissue, or from cryopreserved PBMC samples, without cell sorting. Only patients for whom sufficient RNA was available from at least two tumor regions were selected for TCR sequencing. Before selection, tumor and adjacent nontumor lung specimens were reviewed by a lung pathologist. V is reduced by 2 bases and J by 6 bases, leaving a spacing of 4 bases between them. The CDR3 holds 11 amino acids from the cysteine to the phenylalanine. The kept DNA is CDR3 alone, 33 bases in frame from the first base. The germline V gene (reference sequence) supplies CDR1 SEHNR and CDR2 FQNEAQ. The library was generated by 5' RACE. The run used a NextSeq 500. The TCR library protocol attached a unique molecular identifier to each TCR cDNA molecule to allow correction of PCR and sequencing errors. The paper's data handling went like this. TCR identification, UMI-based error correction and CDR3 extraction were performed with Decombinator tools. TCRs above a frequency of 2 per 1,000, corresponding to the top 1% of the tumor frequency distribution, were defined as expanded. Expanded tumor TCRs were classed as regional if statistically deemed absent (corrected P<0.05) from at least one tumor region, otherwise ubiquitous. Rényi diversity was computed with the R vegan package after subsampling each repertoire 100 times to 5,000 TCRs. CDR3 similarity networks were built from amino acid triplet string-kernel similarity, with CDR3s being connected when pairwise similarity was above 0.82. TCRdb reran the public reads through fastp at Q25 and MiXCR, keeping productive beta chains. For every CDR3 protein sequence, its rows merge into one entry that carries the most common genes and DNA. The V and J calls follow TCRdb's processing rather than the paper's. This sample gives approximately 15,000 distinct CDR3 sequences in total; more than 5.5% of them show up just once. The ten largest clones capture roughly 6.6% of the sample.

At least ten counts were recorded for this clonotype. What this receptor recognizes is not known. Base quality data are lacking; no much larger clone is found one base away. Since the library was made to target alpha chains, this beta chain is a stray read and its abundance is not meaningful. This TCR derives from a male donor with early-stage non-small cell lung cancer. The source was lung tumor tissue, collected at surgery. The chain is encoded by TRBV7-9 joined to TRBJ1-2; the D gene lacks a confident call. The sequenced DNA is TGTGCCAGCAGCTTATACGATGGCTACACCTTC. Its amino acids are CASSLYDGYTF.